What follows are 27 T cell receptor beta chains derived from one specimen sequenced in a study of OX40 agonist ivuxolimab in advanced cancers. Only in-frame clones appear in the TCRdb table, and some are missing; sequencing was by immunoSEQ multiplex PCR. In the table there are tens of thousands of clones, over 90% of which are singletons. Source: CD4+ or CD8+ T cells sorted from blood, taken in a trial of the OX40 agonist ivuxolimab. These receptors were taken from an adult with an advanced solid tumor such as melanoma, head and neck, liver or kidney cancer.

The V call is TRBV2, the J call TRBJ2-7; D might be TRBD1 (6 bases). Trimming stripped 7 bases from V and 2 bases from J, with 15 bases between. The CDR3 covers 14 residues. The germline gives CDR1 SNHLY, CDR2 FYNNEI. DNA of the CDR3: TGTGCCAGCAAAACAGGGATTATTACCTACGAGCAGTACTTC. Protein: CASKTGIITYEQYF.

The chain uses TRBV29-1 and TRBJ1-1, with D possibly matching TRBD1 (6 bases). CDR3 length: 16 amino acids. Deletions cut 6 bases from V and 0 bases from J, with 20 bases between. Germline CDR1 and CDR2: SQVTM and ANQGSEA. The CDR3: CSVRGGPLTMNTEAFF. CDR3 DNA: TGCAGCGTGAGGGGGGGTCCCCTTACAATGAACACTGAAGCTTTCTTT.

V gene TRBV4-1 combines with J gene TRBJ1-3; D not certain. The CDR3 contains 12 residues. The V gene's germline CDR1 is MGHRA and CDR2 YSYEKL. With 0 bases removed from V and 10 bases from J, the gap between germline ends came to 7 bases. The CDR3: CASSQDGVTIYF. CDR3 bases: TGCGCCAGCAGCCAAGATGGAGTTACCATATATTTT.

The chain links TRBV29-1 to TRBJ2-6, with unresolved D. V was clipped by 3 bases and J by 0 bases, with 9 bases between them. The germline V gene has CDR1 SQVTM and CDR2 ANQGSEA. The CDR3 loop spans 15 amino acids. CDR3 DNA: TGCAGCGTTGAGGGTGGGGTCTCTGGGGCCAACGTCCTGACTTTC. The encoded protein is CSVEGGVSGANVLTF.

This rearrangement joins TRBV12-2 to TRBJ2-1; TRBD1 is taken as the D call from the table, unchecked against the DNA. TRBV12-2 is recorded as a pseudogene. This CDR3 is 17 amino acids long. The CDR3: CASRSPQGQGFGNEQFF. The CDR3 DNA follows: TGTGCAAGTCGCTCACCCCAAGGACAGGGTTTTGGTAATGAGCAGTTCTTC.

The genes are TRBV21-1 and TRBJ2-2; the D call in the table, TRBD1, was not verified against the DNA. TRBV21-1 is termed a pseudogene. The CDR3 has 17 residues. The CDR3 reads CASSKDNLQGRSGELFF. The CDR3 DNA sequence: TGTGCCAGCAGCAAAGATAATTTACAGGGGAGGTCCGGGGAGCTGTTTTTT.

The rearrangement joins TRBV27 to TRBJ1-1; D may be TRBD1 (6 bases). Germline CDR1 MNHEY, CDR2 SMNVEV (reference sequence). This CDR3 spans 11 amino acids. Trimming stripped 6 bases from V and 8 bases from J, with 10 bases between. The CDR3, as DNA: TGTGCCAGCAGCCCCGGGACAGAAGCTTTCTTT. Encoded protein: CASSPGTEAFF.

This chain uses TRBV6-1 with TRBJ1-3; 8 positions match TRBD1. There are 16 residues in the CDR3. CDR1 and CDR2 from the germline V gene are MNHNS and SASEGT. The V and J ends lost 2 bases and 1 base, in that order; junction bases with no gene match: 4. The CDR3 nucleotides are TGTGCCAGCAGTGAAAGGCAGGGGGCTTCTGGAAACACCATATATTTT. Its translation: CASSERQGASGNTIYF.

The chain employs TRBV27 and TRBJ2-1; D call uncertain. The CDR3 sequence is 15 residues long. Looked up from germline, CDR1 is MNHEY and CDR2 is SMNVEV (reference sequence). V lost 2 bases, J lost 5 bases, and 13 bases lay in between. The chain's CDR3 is CASSLGFLLDNEQFF. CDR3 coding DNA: TGTGCCAGCAGTTTAGGTTTTCTACTCGACAATGAGCAGTTCTTC.

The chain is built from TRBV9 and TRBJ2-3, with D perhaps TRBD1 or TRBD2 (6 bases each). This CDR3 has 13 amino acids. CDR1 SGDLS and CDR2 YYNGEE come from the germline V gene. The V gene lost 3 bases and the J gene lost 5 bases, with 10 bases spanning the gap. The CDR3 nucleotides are TGTGCCAGCAGCGGGGGGGCAAAAGATACGCAGTATTTT. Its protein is CASSGGAKDTQYF.

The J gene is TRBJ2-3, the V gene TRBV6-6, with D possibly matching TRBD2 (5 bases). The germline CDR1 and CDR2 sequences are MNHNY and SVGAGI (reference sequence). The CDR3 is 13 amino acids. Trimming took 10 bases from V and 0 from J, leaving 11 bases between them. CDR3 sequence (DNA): TGTGCCACCATCGGAGGTAGCACAGATACGCAGTATTTT. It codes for CATIGGSTDTQYF.

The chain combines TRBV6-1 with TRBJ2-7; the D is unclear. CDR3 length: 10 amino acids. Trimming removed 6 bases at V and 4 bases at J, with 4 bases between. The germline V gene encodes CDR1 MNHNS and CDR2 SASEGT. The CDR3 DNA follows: TGTGCCAGCAGATCATACGAGCAGTACTTC. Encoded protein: CASRSYEQYF.

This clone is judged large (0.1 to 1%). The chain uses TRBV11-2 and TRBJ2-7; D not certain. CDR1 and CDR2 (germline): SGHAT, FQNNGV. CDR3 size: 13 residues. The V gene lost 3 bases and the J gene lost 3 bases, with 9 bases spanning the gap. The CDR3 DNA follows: TGTGCCAGCAGCTTTGGCAGCAACTACGAGCAGTACTTC. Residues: CASSFGSNYEQYF.

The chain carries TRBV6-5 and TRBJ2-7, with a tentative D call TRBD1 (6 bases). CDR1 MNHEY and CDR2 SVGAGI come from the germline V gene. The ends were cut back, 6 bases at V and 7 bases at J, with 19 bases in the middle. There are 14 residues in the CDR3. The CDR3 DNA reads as TGTGCCAGCAGCACCAGGGGACCAAACCTGGAGCAGTACTTC. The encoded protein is CASSTRGPNLEQYF.

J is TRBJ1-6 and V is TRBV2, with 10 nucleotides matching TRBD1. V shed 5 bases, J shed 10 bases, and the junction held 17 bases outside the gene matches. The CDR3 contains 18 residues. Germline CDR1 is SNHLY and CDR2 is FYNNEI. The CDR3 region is CASSYTDRGLTLSSPLHF. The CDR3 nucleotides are TGTGCCAGCAGTTATACCGACAGGGGGCTTACCCTTTCGTCACCCCTCCACTTT.

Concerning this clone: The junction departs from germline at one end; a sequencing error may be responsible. The CDR3 is CASSPDFPSYEQYF. Written as DNA, the CDR3 is TGTGCCAGCAGCCCGGACTTTCCCTCCTACGAGCAGTACTTC. The chain employs TRBV5-1 and TRBJ2-7; D might be TRBD2 (5 bases). Germline CDR1 is SGHRS and CDR2 is YFSETQ. The length of the CDR3 is 14 residues.

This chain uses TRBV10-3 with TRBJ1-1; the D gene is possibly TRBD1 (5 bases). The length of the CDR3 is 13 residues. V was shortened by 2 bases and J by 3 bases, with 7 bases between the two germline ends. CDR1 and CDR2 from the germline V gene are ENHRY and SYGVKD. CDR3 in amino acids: CAISEGAYTEAFF. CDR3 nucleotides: TGTGCCATCAGTGAGGGGGCTTACACTGAAGCTTTCTTT.

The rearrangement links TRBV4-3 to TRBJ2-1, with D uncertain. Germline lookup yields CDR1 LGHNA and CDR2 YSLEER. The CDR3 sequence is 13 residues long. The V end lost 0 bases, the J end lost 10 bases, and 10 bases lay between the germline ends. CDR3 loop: CASSQDRWREQFF. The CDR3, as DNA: TGCGCCAGCAGCCAAGATCGCTGGCGGGAGCAGTTCTTC.

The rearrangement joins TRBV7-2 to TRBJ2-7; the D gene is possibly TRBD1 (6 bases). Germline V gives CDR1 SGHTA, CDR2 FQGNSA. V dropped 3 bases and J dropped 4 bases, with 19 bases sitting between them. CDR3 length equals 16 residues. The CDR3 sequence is CASSFPPGESFYEQYF. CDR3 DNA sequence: TGTGCCAGCAGCTTTCCTCCAGGGGAAAGCTTTTACGAGCAGTACTTC.

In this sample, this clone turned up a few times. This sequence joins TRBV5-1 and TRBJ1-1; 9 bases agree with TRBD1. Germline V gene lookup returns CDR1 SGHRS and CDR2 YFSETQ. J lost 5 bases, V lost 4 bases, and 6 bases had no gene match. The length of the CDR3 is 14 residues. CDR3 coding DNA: TGCGCCAGCAGCCCCGGACAGGGGAAAACTGAAGCTTTCTTT. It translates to CASSPGQGKTEAFF. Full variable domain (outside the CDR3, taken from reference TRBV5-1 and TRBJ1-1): KAGVTQTPRYLIKTRGQQVTLSCSPISGHRSVSWYQQTPGQGLQFLFEYFSETQRNKGNFPGRFSGRQFSNSRSEMNVSTLELGDSALYLCASSPGQGKTEAFFGQGTRLTVV.

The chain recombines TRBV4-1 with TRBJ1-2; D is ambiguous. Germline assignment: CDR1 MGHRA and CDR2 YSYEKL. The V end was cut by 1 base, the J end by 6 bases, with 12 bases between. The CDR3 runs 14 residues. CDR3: CASSQVETLDGYTF. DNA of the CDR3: TGCGCCAGCAGCCAAGTCGAGACGCTTGATGGCTACACCTTC.

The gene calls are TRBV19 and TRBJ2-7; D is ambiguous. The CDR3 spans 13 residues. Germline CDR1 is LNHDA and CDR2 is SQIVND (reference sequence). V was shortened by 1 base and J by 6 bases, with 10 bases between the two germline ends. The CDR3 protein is CASSIVVRSEQYF. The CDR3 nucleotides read TGTGCCAGTAGTATAGTGGTTAGGAGCGAGCAGTACTTC. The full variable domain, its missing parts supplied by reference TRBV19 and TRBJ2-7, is DGGITQSPKYLFRKEGQNVTLSCEQNLNHDAMYWYRQDPGQGLRLIYYSQIVNDFQKGDIAEGYSVSREKKESFPLTVTSAQKNPTAFYLCASSIVVRSEQYFGPGTRLTVT.

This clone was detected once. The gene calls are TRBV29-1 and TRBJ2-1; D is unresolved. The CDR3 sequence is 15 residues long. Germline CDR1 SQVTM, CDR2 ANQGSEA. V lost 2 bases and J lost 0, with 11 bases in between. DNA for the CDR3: TGCAGCGTTGAACCCGGCCGCAGCTCCTACAATGAGCAGTTCTTC. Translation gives CSVEPGRSSYNEQFF.

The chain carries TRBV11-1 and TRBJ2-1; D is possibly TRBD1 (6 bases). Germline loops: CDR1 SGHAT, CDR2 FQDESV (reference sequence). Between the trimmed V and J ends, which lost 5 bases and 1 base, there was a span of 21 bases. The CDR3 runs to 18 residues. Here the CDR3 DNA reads TGTGCCAGCAGCCCTTTTCCCCGGGACATCACTTCCTACAATGAGCAGTTCTTC. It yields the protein CASSPFPRDITSYNEQFF.

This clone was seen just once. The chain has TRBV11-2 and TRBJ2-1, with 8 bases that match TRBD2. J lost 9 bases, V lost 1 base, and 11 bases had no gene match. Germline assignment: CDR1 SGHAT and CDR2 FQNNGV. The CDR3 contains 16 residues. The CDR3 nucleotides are TGTGCCAGCAGCTTAGTTACAAGCGGGAGTCTTGGTGAGCAGTTCTTC. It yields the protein CASSLVTSGSLGEQFF.

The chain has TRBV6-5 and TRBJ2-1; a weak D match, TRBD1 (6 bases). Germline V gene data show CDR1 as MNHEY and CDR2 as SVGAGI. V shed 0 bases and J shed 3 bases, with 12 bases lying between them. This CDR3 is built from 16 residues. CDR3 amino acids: CASSYSTGQIYNEQFF. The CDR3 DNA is TGTGCCAGCAGTTACTCGACAGGACAGATCTACAATGAGCAGTTCTTC.

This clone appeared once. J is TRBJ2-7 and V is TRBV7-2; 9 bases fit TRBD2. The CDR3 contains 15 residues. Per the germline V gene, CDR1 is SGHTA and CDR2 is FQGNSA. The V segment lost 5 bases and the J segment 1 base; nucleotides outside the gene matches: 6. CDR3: CASSPGSGRSYEQYF. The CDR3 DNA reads TGTGCCAGCAGCCCGGGGAGCGGGAGGTCCTACGAGCAGTACTTC. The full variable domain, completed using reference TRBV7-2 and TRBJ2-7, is GAGVSQSPSNKVTEKGKDVELRCDPISGHTALYWYRQSLGQGLEFLIYFQGNSAPDKSGLPSDRFSAERTGGSVSTLTIQRTQQEDSAVYLCASSPGSGRSYEQYFGPGTRLTVT.